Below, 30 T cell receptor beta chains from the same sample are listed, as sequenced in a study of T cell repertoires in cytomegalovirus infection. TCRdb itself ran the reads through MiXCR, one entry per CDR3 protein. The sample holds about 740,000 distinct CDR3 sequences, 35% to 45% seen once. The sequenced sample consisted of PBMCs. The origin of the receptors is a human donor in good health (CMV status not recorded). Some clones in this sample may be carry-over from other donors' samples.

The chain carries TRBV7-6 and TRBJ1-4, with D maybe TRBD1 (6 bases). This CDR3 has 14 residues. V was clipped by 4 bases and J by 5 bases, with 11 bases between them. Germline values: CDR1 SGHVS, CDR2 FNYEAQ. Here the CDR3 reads CASSWGGGNEKLFF. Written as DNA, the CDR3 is TGTGCCAGCAGCTGGGGGGGGGGCAATGAAAAACTGTTTTTT.

The CDR3 loop reads CATSRDDRGTRPLHF. In nucleotides, the CDR3 is TGTGCCACCAGCAGAGATGACCGTGGAACCAGGCCCCTCCACTTT. The chain is built from TRBV15 and TRBJ1-6; no firm D call. CDR3 length equals 15 residues. The V end lost 0 bases, the J end lost 13 bases, and 16 bases lay between the germline ends. Germline V gives CDR1 LNHNV, CDR2 YYDKDF (reference sequence).

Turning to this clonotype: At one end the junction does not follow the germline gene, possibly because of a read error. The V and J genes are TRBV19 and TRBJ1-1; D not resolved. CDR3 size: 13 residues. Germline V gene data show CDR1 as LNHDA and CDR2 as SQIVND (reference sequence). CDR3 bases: TGTGCCAGTAGTATCTATGCGAACACTGAACCTTTCTTT. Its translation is CASSIYANTEPFF.

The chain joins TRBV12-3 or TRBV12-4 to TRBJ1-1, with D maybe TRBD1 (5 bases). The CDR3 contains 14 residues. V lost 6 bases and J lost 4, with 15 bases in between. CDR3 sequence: CASSPLGVGTEAFF. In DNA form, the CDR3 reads TGTGCCAGCAGCCCCCTAGGGGTTGGCACTGAAGCTTTCTTT.

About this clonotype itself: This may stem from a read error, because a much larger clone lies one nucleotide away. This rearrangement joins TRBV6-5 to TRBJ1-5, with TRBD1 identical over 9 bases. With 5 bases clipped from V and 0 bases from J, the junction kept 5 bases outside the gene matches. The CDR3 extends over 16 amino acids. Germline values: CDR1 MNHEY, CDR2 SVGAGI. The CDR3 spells CASSHGTGSSNQPQHF. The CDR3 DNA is TGTGCCAGCAGTCACGGGACAGGGTCTAGCAATCAGCCCCAGCATTTT.

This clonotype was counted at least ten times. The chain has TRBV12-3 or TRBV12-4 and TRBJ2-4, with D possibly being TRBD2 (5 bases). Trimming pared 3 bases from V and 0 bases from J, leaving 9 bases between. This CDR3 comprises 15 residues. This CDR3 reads CASSFEGVAKNIQYF. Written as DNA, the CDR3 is TGTGCCAGCAGTTTTGAGGGCGTAGCCAAAAACATTCAGTACTTC.

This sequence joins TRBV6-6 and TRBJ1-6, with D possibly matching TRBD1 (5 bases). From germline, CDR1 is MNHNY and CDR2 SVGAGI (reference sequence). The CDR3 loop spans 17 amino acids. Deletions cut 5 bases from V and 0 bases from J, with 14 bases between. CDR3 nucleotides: TGTGCCAGCAGTCCGGCTGACAGTAACTCCTATAATTCACCCCTCCACTTT. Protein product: CASSPADSNSYNSPLHF.

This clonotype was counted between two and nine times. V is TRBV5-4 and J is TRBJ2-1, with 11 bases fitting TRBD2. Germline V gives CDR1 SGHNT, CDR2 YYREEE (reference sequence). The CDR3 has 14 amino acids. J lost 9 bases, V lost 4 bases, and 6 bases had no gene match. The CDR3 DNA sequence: TGTGCCAGCAGCGCACTAGCGGGGGTTGCTGAGCAGTTCTTC. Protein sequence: CASSALAGVAEQFF.

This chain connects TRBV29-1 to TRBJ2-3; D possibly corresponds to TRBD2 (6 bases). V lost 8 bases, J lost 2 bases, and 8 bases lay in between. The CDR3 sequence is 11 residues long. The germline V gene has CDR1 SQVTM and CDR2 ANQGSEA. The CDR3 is CSSRDTDTQYF. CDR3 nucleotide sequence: TGCAGCTCGCGGGACACAGATACGCAGTATTTT.

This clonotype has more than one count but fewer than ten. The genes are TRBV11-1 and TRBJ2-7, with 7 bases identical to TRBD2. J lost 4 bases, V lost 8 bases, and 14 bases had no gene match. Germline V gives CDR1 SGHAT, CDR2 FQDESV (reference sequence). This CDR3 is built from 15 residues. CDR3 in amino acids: CASHRRGGRRYEQYF. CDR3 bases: TGTGCCAGCCACCGGAGGGGAGGGAGGAGATACGAGCAGTACTTC.

The DNA of the CDR3 is TGCGCCAGCAGCAAGGACAGGGGGAGTACCGGGGAGCTGTTTTTT. Residues: CASSKDRGSTGELFF. The V gene is TRBV5-1, the J gene TRBJ2-2, with 10 bases aligning to TRBD1. The junction had 5 bases not matched to a gene; V was cut back by 4 bases and J by 5 bases. CDR1 and CDR2 (germline): SGHRS, YFSETQ. The CDR3 consists of 15 residues.

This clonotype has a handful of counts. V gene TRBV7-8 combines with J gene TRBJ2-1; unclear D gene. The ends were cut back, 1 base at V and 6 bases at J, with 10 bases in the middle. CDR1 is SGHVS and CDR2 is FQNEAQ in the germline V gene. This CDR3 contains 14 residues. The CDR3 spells CASSLGPAFNEQFF. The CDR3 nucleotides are TGTGCCAGCAGCTTAGGTCCAGCTTTCAATGAGCAGTTCTTC.

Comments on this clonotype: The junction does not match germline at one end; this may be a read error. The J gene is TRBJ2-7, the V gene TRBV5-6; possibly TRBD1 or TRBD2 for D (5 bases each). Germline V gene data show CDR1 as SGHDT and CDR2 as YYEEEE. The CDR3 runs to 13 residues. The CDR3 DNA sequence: TGTTCCAGCAGCTCAGGGACCATCTACGAGCAGTACTTC. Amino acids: CSSSSGTIYEQYF.

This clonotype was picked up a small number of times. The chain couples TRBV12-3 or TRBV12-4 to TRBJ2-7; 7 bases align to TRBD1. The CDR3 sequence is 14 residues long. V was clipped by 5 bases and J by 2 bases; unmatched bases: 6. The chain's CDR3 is CASSHDRAPYEQYF. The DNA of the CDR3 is TGTGCCAGCAGTCATGACAGGGCCCCCTACGAGCAGTACTTC.

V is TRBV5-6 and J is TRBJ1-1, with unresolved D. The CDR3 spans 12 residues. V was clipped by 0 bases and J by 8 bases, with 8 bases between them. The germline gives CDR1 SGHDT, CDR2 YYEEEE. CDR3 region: CASSLAGREAFF. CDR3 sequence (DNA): TGTGCCAGCAGCTTGGCAGGTCGGGAAGCTTTCTTT. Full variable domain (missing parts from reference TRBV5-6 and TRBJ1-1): DAGVTQSPTHLIKTRGQQVTLRCSPKSGHDTVSWYQQALGQGPQFIFQYYEEEERQRGNFPDRFSGHQFPNYSSELNVNALLLGDSALYLCASSLAGREAFFGQGTRLTVV.

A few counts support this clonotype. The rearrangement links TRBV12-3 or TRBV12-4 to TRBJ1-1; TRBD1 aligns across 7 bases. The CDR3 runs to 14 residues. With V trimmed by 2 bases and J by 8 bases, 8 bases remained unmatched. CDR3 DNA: TGTGCCAGCAGTTTACCGGGACAGCGAAGAGAAGCTTTCTTT. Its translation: CASSLPGQRREAFF.

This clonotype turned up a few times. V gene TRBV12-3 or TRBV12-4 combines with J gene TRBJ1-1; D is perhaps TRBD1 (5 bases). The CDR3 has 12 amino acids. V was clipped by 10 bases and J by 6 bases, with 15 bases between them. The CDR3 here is CAILPGYAEAFF. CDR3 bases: TGTGCCATCCTTCCAGGGTACGCTGAAGCTTTCTTT.

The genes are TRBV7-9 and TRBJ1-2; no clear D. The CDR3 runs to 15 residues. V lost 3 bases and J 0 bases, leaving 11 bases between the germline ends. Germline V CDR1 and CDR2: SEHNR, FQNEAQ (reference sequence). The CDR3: CASSFPTKANYGYTF. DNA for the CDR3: TGTGCCAGCAGCTTCCCGACAAAGGCTAACTATGGCTACACCTTC.

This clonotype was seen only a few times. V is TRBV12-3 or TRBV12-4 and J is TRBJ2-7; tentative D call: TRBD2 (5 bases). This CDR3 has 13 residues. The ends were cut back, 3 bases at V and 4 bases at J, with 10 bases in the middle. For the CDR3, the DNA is TGTGCCAGCAGTTTTACCGGGATATACGAGCAGTACTTC. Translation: CASSFTGIYEQYF.

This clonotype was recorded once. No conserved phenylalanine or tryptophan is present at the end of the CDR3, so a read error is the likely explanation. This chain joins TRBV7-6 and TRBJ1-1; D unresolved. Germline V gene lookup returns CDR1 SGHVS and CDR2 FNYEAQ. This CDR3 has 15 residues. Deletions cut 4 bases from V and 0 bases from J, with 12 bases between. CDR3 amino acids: CASSSQPGMNTEAFL. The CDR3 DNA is TGTGCCAGCAGCTCCCAGCCCGGAATGAACACTGAAGCTTTCTTG.

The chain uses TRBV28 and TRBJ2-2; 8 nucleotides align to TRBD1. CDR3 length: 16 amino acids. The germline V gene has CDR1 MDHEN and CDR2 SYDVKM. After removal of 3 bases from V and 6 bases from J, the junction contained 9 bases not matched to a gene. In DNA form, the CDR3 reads TGTGCCAGCAGTTTTGGGGTCCAGGGGGCGGCCGGGGAGCTGTTTTTT. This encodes CASSFGVQGAAGELFF.

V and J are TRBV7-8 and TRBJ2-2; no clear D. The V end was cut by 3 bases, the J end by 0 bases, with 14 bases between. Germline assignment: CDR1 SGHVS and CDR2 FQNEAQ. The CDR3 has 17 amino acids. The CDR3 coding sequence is TGTGCCAGCAGCTTCCGTGTGGGCGATACGAACACCGGGGAGCTGTTTTTT. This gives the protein CASSFRVGDTNTGELFF. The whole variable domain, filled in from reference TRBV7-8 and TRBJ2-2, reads GAGVSQSPRYKVAKRGQDVALRCDPISGHVSLFWYQQALGQGPEFLTYFQNEAQLDKSGLPSDRFFAERPEGSVSTLKIQRTQQEDSAVYLCASSFRVGDTNTGELFFGEGSRLTVL.

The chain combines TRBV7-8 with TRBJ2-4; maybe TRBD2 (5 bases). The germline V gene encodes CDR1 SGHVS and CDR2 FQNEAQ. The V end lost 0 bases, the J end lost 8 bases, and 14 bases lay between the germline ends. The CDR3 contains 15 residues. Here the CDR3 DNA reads TGTGCCAGCAGCTTAGCAGTCCGGGGTATTGACATTCAGTACTTC. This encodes CASSLAVRGIDIQYF.

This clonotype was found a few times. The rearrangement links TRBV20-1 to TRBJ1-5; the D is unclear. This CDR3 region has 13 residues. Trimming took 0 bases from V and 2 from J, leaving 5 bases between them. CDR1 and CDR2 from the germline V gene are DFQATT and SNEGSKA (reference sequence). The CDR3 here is CSARDDRNQPQHF. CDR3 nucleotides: TGCAGTGCTAGAGATGACCGCAATCAGCCCCAGCATTTT.

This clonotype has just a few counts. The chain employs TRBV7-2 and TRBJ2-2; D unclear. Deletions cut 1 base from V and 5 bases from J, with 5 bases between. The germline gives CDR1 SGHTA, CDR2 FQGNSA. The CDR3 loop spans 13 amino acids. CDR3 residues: CASSLERTGELFF. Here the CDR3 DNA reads TGTGCCAGCAGCTTAGAGAGGACCGGGGAGCTGTTTTTT.

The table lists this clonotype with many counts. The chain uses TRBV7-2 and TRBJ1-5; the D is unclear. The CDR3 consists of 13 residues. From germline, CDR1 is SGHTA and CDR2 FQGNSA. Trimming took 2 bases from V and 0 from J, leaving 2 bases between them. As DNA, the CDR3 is TGTGCCAGCAGCTTACTTAGCAATCAGCCCCAGCATTTT. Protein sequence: CASSLLSNQPQHF.

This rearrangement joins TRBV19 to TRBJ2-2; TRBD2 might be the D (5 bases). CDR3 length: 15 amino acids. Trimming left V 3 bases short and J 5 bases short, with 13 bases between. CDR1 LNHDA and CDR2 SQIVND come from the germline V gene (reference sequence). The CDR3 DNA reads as TGTGCCAGTAGTATGGTCGCGGGCGCAACCGGGGAGCTGTTTTTT. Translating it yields CASSMVAGATGELFF.

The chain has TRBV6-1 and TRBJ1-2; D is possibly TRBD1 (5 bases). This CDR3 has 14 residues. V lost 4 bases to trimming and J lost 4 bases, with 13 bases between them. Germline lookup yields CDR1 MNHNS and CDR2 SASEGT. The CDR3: CASSGDYLGYGYTF. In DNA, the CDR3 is TGTGCCAGCAGTGGGGACTATTTAGGCTATGGCTACACCTTC.

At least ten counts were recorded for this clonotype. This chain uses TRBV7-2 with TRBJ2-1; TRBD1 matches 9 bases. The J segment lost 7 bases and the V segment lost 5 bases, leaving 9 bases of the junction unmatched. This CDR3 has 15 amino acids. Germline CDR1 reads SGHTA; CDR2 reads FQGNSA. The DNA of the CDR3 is TGTGCCAGCAGCCCCCAACAGGACAGGGGTAATGAGCAGTTCTTC. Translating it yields CASSPQQDRGNEQFF.

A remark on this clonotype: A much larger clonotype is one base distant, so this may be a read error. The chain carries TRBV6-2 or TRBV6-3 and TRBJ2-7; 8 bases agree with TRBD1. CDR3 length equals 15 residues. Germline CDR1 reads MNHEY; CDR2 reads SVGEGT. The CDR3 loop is CDSRGTGGIFGEQYF. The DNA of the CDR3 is TGTGACAGCAGAGGCACAGGGGGAATATTCGGCGAGCAGTACTTC.